Shown below are 26 T cell receptor beta chains from a single sample sequenced in a study of tumor and adjacent non-tumor tissue in lung cancer. This sample's RNA came from whole unsorted tissue. TCRbeta libraries were built with three rounds of nested PCR, modified from ARM-PCR. TCRdb re-analysed the multiplex PCR reads in MiXCR, keeping a single row per CDR3 protein. The sample includes 100,000 to 150,000 distinct CDR3 sequences, 66% of them seen just once. Sequenced: lung tumor tissue. These receptors were taken from a man aged 25-40 years with non-small cell lung cancer.

The genes are TRBV12-3 or TRBV12-4 and TRBJ1-2; D is unclear. There are 13 residues in the CDR3. V was cut by 3 bases and J by 1 base, with 6 bases left in between. CDR3 sequence reads: CASSLVLNYGYTF. The DNA for the CDR3 is TGTGCCAGCAGTTTGGTCCTTAACTATGGCTACACCTTC.

As for this clonotype: At one boundary the junction diverges from the germline segment, which might be a read error. The rearrangement uses TRBV18 and TRBJ2-3; D is possibly TRBD1 or TRBD2 (6 bases each). CDR1 KGHSH and CDR2 LQKENI come from the germline V gene. The CDR3 is 14 residues long. The CDR3 loop reads CASSPQGRSNTQYF. The CDR3 region has the DNA TGTGCTAGCTCACCGCAGGGGAGGTCAAATACGCAGTATTTT.

Details on this clonotype: A read error may explain this, as a much larger clone is one base away. The chain links TRBV11-2 to TRBJ1-3; no clear D. The CDR3 consists of 12 residues. Trimming stripped 0 bases from V and 12 bases from J, with 9 bases between. CDR1 is SGHAT and CDR2 is FQNNGV in the germline V gene. The CDR3, as DNA: TGTGCCAGCAGCTTAGATCGGTCTATCATATATTTT. As protein: CASSLDRSIIYF.

Turning to this clonotype: A read error may produce the germline difference seen at one junction end. This chain connects TRBV10-2 to TRBJ2-2, with TRBD2 matching over 13 bases. This CDR3 has 15 residues. From germline, CDR1 is WSHSY and CDR2 SAAADI. CDR3 nucleotides: TGCTCCAGCAAACTAGCGGGAGGGCCCGGGAGGGAGCTGTTTTTT. Protein: CSSKLAGGPGRELFF.

Concerning this clonotype itself: Given a much more abundant clone one base away, this may be a read error. This chain joins TRBV5-6 and TRBJ1-2; TRBD1 agrees at 9 bases. The CDR3 runs 14 residues. CDR1 is SGHDT and CDR2 is YYEEEE in the germline V gene. V shed 4 bases and J 7 bases; nucleotides not matched to a gene: 8. This CDR3 reads CASSRGQGRIGYTF. As DNA, the CDR3 is TGTGCCAGCAGCCGAGGACAGGGGCGTATTGGCTACACCTTC.

Regarding this clonotype: As the CDR3 is not closed by the conserved phenylalanine or tryptophan, this likely results from a read error. The chain has TRBV12-3 or TRBV12-4 and TRBJ1-2; TRBD1 is a possible D gene (5 bases). The CDR3 loop spans 11 amino acids. CDR3 protein: CVNSVGTGYTL. The DNA of the CDR3 is TGTGTCAACAGTGTAGGGACTGGCTACACCTTA.

With respect to this clonotype: A junction boundary mismatches the germline segment, possibly from a read error. V is TRBV5-5 and J is TRBJ1-5; D is undetermined. CDR1 is SGHKS, CDR2 YYEKEE, per germline (reference sequence). This CDR3 comprises 13 residues. The CDR3 reads CTSSTQRNQPQHF. In DNA form, the CDR3 reads TGTACCAGCAGCACGCAGAGGAATCAACCCCAGCATTTT.

This clonotype was seen ten or more times. This chain joins TRBV20-1 and TRBJ2-2, with D possibly called TRBD1 or TRBD2 (5 bases each). V lost 6 bases and J lost 6, with 17 bases in between. The CDR3 is made up of 14 amino acids. CDR1 and CDR2 from the germline V gene are DFQATT and SNEGSKA (reference sequence). In DNA form, the CDR3 reads TGCAGTGCCCGAAGGGGCTACGGGGCCGGGGAGCTGTTTTTT. It yields the protein CSARRGYGAGELFF.

This clonotype was seen many times. The chain combines TRBV20-1 with TRBJ1-4, with D hard to call. The V end lost 0 bases, the J end lost 3 bases, and 2 bases lay between the germline ends. The CDR3 has 12 amino acids. CDR1 is DFQATT, CDR2 SNEGSKA, per germline (reference sequence). CDR3 region: CSARDPNEKLFF. The CDR3 DNA is TGCAGTGCTAGAGACCCTAATGAAAAACTGTTTTTT.

A word on this clonotype: Given a much more abundant clone one base away, this may be a read error. This chain joins TRBV20-1 and TRBJ2-1, with D tentatively TRBD2 (6 bases). Germline assignment: CDR1 DFQATT and CDR2 SNEGSKA (reference sequence). Trimming pared 2 bases from V and 9 bases from J, leaving 17 bases between. This CDR3 is built from 14 residues. CDR3 sequence (DNA): TGCAGTGCTAGATCCCAGGGAGGTCTGACTGAGCAGTTCTTC. Amino acids: CSARSQGGLTEQFF.

Points on this clonotype: This could be a read error, since a much larger clone is one nucleotide away. The chain employs TRBV4-2 and TRBJ2-5; 10 bases are shared with TRBD2. The CDR3 is made up of 15 amino acids. From germline, CDR1 is LGHNA and CDR2 YNFKEQ. CDR3 in DNA: TGTGCCAGCTGCCAAACAGCGGGAGGGCCGGAGACCCAGTACTTC. Its protein is CASCQTAGGPETQYF.

About this clonotype itself: Compared with germline, one end of the junction differs, possibly owing to a read error. The J gene is TRBJ2-6, the V gene TRBV18; D call uncertain. The CDR3 contains 14 residues. Germline lookup yields CDR1 KGHSH and CDR2 LQKENI. The CDR3 loop is CASSPESGANVLTF. The CDR3 coding sequence is TGTGCCAGTTCACCAGAATCAGGGGCCAACGTCCTGACTTTC.

As to this clonotype: The junction and the germline gene differ at one end; a read error may be behind it. The V gene is TRBV4-1, the J gene TRBJ2-1; 10 bases map to TRBD2. CDR3 length: 16 amino acids. Germline CDR1 MGHRA, CDR2 YSYEKL. The CDR3 reads CASSQDNVSGGFRNFF. The CDR3, as DNA: TGTGCCAGCAGCCAAGATAATGTTAGCGGGGGGTTTCGGAACTTCTTC.

With regard to this clonotype: A read error may account for a junction end that differs from germline. This rearrangement joins TRBV4-2 to TRBJ2-1; TRBD2 agrees at 11 bases. The CDR3 spans 16 residues. Germline-derived CDR1 and CDR2 are LGHNA and YNFKEQ. The CDR3 is CVSSQLAGGRYNEQIF. CDR3 in DNA: TGTGTCAGCAGCCAATTAGCGGGGGGGCGATACAATGAGCAGATCTTC.

V usage is TRBV20-1 and J usage is TRBJ2-1; 7 bases are shared with TRBD2. The junction had 17 bases not matched to a gene; V was cut back by 6 bases and J by 9 bases. This CDR3 contains 15 residues. Looked up from germline, CDR1 is DFQATT and CDR2 is SNEGSKA (reference sequence). The CDR3 here is CSALSGAGVSSEQFF. In DNA form, the CDR3 reads TGCAGTGCGTTGAGCGGGGCGGGAGTAAGTAGTGAGCAGTTCTTC.

This clonotype was seen only once. Possible read error: a much larger clone is one base away. J is TRBJ2-7 and V is TRBV5-6; D is perhaps TRBD2 (6 bases). The CDR3 has 15 residues. Germline V gene data show CDR1 as SGHDT and CDR2 as YYEEEE. V was shortened by 2 bases and J by 4 bases, with 16 bases between the two germline ends. The CDR3 nucleotides are TGTGCCAGCAGCTTTAGACAGCGGGTGAGGTACGAGCAGTACTTC. Encoded protein: CASSFRQRVRYEQYF.

This CDR3 is CARSWDRNTEAFF. The CDR3 DNA sequence: TGTGCCAGGAGTTGGGATAGGAACACTGAAGCTTTCTTT. The chain is built from TRBV5-4 and TRBJ1-1; D ambiguous. Germline values: CDR1 SGHNT, CDR2 YYREEE (reference sequence). V lost 8 bases to trimming and J lost 1 base, with 12 bases between them. The CDR3 spans 13 residues.

As to this clonotype: A much larger clone sits a single nucleotide away, making a read error possible. V is TRBV6-1 and J is TRBJ1-4, with a tentative D call TRBD1 (6 bases). This CDR3 region has 14 residues. The germline V gene encodes CDR1 MNHNS and CDR2 SASEGT. The CDR3 region is CVSSGDNQNEKLFF. For the CDR3, the DNA is TGTGTCAGCAGCGGGGACAACCAAAATGAAAAACTGTTTTTT.

This clonotype has a handful of counts. For the CDR3, the DNA is TGTGCCAGCAGTGCCGGGACTGGCGGGAGGGGCTCCTACAATGAGCAGTTCTTC. It is translated as CASSAGTGGRGSYNEQFF. This chain uses TRBV6-6 with TRBJ2-1; 9 nucleotides align to TRBD2. J was trimmed by 0 bases and V by 5 bases; bases with no gene match: 11. Germline CDR1 reads MNHNY; CDR2 reads SVGAGI (reference sequence). The CDR3 extends over 18 amino acids.

This clonotype was observed at least ten times. This sequence joins TRBV12-3 or TRBV12-4 and TRBJ2-2; D not resolved. The CDR3 totals 15 residues. The ends were cut back, 3 bases at V and 3 bases at J, with 11 bases in the middle. The CDR3 DNA follows: TGTGCCAGCAGTTTCAGGCTCGTAGACACCGGGGAGCTGTTTTTT. This codes for CASSFRLVDTGELFF.

Regarding this clonotype: A junction boundary mismatches the germline segment, possibly from a read error. This chain connects TRBV20-1 to TRBJ1-2; possible D gene TRBD1, 6 bases. Germline V lookup: CDR1 DFQATT, CDR2 SNEGSKA (reference sequence). The CDR3 totals 13 residues. CDR3 coding DNA: TGCAGTGCTACACATACAGGGCGCCATGGTTACATCTTC. Protein product: CSATHTGRHGYIF.

By sample share, this clonotype is medium-sized (0.01 to 0.1%). V and J are TRBV11-2 and TRBJ2-3; 7 bases fit TRBD2. Germline CDR1 reads SGHAT; CDR2 reads FQNNGV. The CDR3 is 16 residues long. V shed 1 base, J shed 0 bases, and the junction held 4 bases outside the gene matches. This CDR3 reads CASSLGSAGSTDTQYF. The CDR3 DNA is TGTGCCAGCAGCTTAGGGTCAGCGGGGAGCACAGATACGCAGTATTTT.

Points on this clonotype: At one of its ends the junction is not consistent with the germline gene, which may arise from a read error. For the CDR3, the DNA is TGTGCCAGCAGCCAAGATGACAGGGGCTACTACGAGCAGCACTTC. The encoded protein is CASSQDDRGYYEQHF. V gene TRBV4-2 combines with J gene TRBJ2-7; 8 bases are shared with TRBD1. From germline, CDR1 is LGHNA and CDR2 YNFKEQ. The CDR3 spans 15 residues.

To note about this clonotype: One end of the junction varies from germline; a read error may be responsible. This rearrangement joins TRBV12-3 or TRBV12-4 to TRBJ2-7, with 7 bases fitting TRBD1. The CDR3 runs to 14 residues. CDR3 protein: CASSLQGPSYEQYF. The CDR3, as DNA: TGCGCCAGCAGTTTACAGGGGCCCTCCTACGAGCAATACTTC.

Notes on this clonotype: One end of the junction fails to match germline, which may point to a read error. The chain carries TRBV4-3 and TRBJ2-7; a possible D gene is TRBD1 (5 bases). The CDR3 is made up of 17 amino acids. Germline V CDR1 and CDR2: LGHNA, YSLEER. Written as DNA, the CDR3 is TGCGCCAGCAACCAAGATATTGTGGGATTAGGGGCAAGGGAGCAGTACTTC. It translates to CASNQDIVGLGAREQYF.

This rearrangement joins TRBV7-2 to TRBJ1-1; no definite D call. V lost 0 bases and J 4 bases, leaving 12 bases between the germline ends. Germline V gene sequence: CDR1 SGHTA, CDR2 FQGNSA. CDR3 length: 15 residues. The CDR3 nucleotides read TGTGCCAGCAGCTTAGCTCCTTCGGGCGGCACTGAAGCTTTCTTT. Its translation: CASSLAPSGGTEAFF.